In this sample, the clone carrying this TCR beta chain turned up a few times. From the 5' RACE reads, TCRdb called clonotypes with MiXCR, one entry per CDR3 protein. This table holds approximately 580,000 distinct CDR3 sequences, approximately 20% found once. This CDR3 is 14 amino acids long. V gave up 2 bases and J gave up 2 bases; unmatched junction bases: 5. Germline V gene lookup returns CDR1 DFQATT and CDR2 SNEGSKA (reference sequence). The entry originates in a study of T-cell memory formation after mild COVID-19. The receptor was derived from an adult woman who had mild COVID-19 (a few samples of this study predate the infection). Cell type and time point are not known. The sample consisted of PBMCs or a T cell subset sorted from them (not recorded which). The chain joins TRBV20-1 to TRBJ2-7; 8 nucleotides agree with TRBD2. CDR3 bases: TGCAGTGCTAGATCACCGGGAGGGCCCTACGAGCAGTACTTC. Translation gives CSARSPGGPYEQYF.